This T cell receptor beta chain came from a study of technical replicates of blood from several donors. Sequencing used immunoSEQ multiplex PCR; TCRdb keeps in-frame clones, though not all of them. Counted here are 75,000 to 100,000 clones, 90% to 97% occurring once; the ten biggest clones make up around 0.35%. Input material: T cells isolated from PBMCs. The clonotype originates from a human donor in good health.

This CDR3 reads CASSYDRNTEAFF. The CDR3 DNA follows: TGTGCCAGCAGTTACGACAGGAACACTGAAGCTTTCTTT. The V and J genes are TRBV2 and TRBJ1-1; D possibly corresponds to TRBD1 (5 bases). Trimming cost V 5 bases and J 1 base, with 8 bases left between them. The CDR3 extends over 13 amino acids. Germline-derived CDR1 and CDR2 are SNHLY and FYNNEI.